Described below is a single TCR beta chain sequence and its context. This sample was included in a study of cytomegalovirus exposure and HLA in healthy donors. Turning to the study itself: Some 85 million unique TCRs from HLA-typed donors were held in an early data release.

PCR used 60 Vbeta primers and 13 Jbeta primers. Clones were read by immunoSEQ multiplex PCR, and TCRdb kept only the in-frame ones, dropping some. The sample yields approximately 90,000 clones, 77% seen once. V lost 7 bases and J lost 8; bases outside the gene matches: 11. Germline CDR1 reads SNHLY; CDR2 reads FYNNEI. The CDR3 loop spans 15 amino acids. Healthy bone marrow donors made up the cohort. The rearrangement links TRBV2 to TRBJ1-4; 9 nucleotides align to TRBD1. Material: PBMCs. The clonotype comes from a man younger than 45 in good health and CMV-seronegative. CDR3 DNA sequence: TGTGCCAGCAATAAGGAGGGACAGGGACAGGAAAAACTGTTTTTT. It is translated as CASNKEGQGQEKLFF.